The next 17 T cell receptor beta chains were all read from a single sample in a study of T cells in Graves' hyperthyroidism and ophthalmopathy. The investigators amplified TCR beta CDR3 regions from RNA transcripts. The HTBI primer set was used in a first-round RT-PCR of the TCR CDR3. TCRdb recomputed calls from the multiplex PCR reads with MiXCR, one row per CDR3 protein. The sample shows approximately 590,000 distinct CDR3 sequences, 15% to 18% of them seen only once. What was sequenced was blood. Receptors were obtained from a woman aged 30 to 39 with Graves' hyperthyroidism.

The sample holds many counts of this clonotype. This chain connects TRBV6-1 to TRBJ1-2; TRBD1 is a possible D gene (5 bases). Germline V gene data show CDR1 as MNHNS and CDR2 as SASEGT. V was pared by 8 bases and J by 0 bases, with 16 bases between. The CDR3 has 15 residues. The CDR3 nucleotides read TGTGCCAGCCGAGGACACACCGCTCCTAACTATGGCTACACCTTC. Translating gives CASRGHTAPNYGYTF.

This clonotype was seen more than once but under ten times. V is TRBV18 and J is TRBJ1-1; 8 bases are shared with TRBD1. From germline, CDR1 is KGHSH and CDR2 LQKENI. V lost 3 bases, J lost 6 bases, and 9 bases stayed unmatched. There are 15 residues in the CDR3. The DNA of the CDR3 is TGTGCCAGCTCACCTTTGGACAGGGCGGGAGCTGAAGCTTTCTTT. Translating it yields CASSPLDRAGAEAFF. Together with reference TRBV18 and TRBJ1-1, the CDR3 gives the full variable domain: NAGVMQNPRHLVRRRGQEARLRCSPMKGHSHVYWYRQLPEEGLKFMVYLQKENIIDESGMPKERFSAEFPKEGPSILRIQQVVRGDSAAYFCASSPLDRAGAEAFFGQGTRLTVV.

The chain links TRBV20-1 to TRBJ2-7; 13 bases are shared with TRBD2. The CDR3 extends over 16 amino acids. Germline lookup yields CDR1 DFQATT and CDR2 SNEGSKA (reference sequence). Losses at the gene ends were 7 bases for V and 5 bases for J; bases not matched to a gene: 14. The chain's CDR3 is CSVGLAGDSVGDEQYF. The CDR3 bases are TGCAGTGTCGGACTAGCGGGAGATTCGGTAGGGGACGAGCAGTACTTC.

CDR3 DNA sequence: TGCGCCAGCAGCAATGACAGGGGGCGCGATACCGGGGAGCTGTTTTTT. Its translation: CASSNDRGRDTGELFF. The genes are TRBV5-1 and TRBJ2-2; 10 bases agree with TRBD1. Germline V CDR1 and CDR2: SGHRS, YFSETQ. The CDR3 extends over 16 amino acids. With 4 bases clipped from V and 5 bases from J, the junction kept 8 bases outside the gene matches.

This clonotype was detected many times. The chain is built from TRBV6-1 and TRBJ2-3; D might be TRBD1 or TRBD2, each matching 6 bases. Germline assignment: CDR1 MNHNS and CDR2 SASEGT. This CDR3 spans 14 amino acids. The ends were cut back, 10 bases at V and 4 bases at J, with 18 bases in the middle. The CDR3 nucleotides are TGTGCCACCCAGCGAGGGGGGAAATCAGATACGCAGTATTTT. It translates to CATQRGGKSDTQYF.

This sequence joins TRBV5-1 and TRBJ1-1; TRBD1 aligns across 8 bases. V was pared by 0 bases and J by 4 bases, with 2 bases of the junction left unmatched. Per germline, CDR1 SGHRS and CDR2 YFSETQ. This CDR3 contains 14 residues. CDR3 DNA: TGCGCCAGCAGCTTGGAAGACAGGGGCACTGAAGCTTTCTTT. This gives the protein CASSLEDRGTEAFF.

V and J are TRBV9 and TRBJ1-1; weak D call: TRBD1 (5 bases). V was cut by 3 bases and J by 8 bases, with 29 bases left in between. From germline, CDR1 is SGDLS and CDR2 YYNGEE. The CDR3 has 18 residues. CDR3 protein: CASSASRVISLGDSEAFF. CDR3 DNA sequence: TGTGCCAGCAGCGCCAGTAGGGTTATATCACTAGGGGACTCCGAAGCTTTCTTT.

Worth noting for this clonotype: It may be a read error: a sequence one base away is much more abundant. The chain uses TRBV6-5 and TRBJ1-2; a possible D gene is TRBD1 (5 bases). The CDR3 runs to 12 residues. CDR1 and CDR2 from the germline V gene are MNHEY and SVGAGI. CDR3 in amino acids: CVSSSPGYGYTF. The DNA of the CDR3 is TGTGTCAGCAGTTCTCCAGGGTATGGCTACACCTTC.

This clonotype was counted only a few times. The rearrangement uses TRBV10-3 and TRBJ2-7; D remains unclear. V gave up 4 bases and J gave up 1 base, with 11 bases separating them. Germline lookup yields CDR1 ENHRY and CDR2 SYGVKD. The CDR3 runs to 14 residues. The CDR3 loop reads CAISAQDRSYEQYF. In nucleotides, the CDR3 is TGTGCCATCAGTGCTCAGGATAGGTCCTACGAGCAGTACTTC.

This clonotype was detected ten times or more. This chain links TRBV6-1 with TRBJ1-2; 7 positions match TRBD1. The CDR3 loop spans 19 amino acids. V lost 2 bases to trimming and J lost 1 base; unmatched junction nucleotides: 16. Germline assignment: CDR1 MNHNS and CDR2 SASEGT. CDR3 DNA sequence: TGTGCCAGCAGTGAACTCACCGGGACAGAGGCTGCATTTAACTATGGCTACACCTTC. Its protein product is CASSELTGTEAAFNYGYTF.

This clonotype was recorded many times. The J gene is TRBJ2-1, the V gene TRBV24-1; 8 bases are shared with TRBD2. J gave up 6 bases and V 0 bases, and 12 bases lay outside the gene matches. The CDR3 is made up of 18 amino acids. The germline gives CDR1 KGHDR, CDR2 SFDVKD. CDR3 sequence: CATSDLQHGTSGVNEQFF. DNA for the CDR3: TGTGCCACCAGTGATTTGCAGCACGGGACTAGTGGGGTCAATGAGCAGTTCTTC.

The chain combines TRBV7-9 with TRBJ2-7, with D hard to call. CDR3 length: 14 amino acids. The germline V gene has CDR1 SEHNR and CDR2 FQNEAQ (reference sequence). V lost 3 bases, J lost 3 bases, and 12 bases lay in between. The CDR3 nucleotides are TGTGCCAGCAGCTTCGGAAGTAGGAACTACGAGCAGTACTTC. This encodes CASSFGSRNYEQYF. Complete variable domain (other parts from reference TRBV7-9 and TRBJ2-7): DTGVSQNPRHKITKRGQNVTFRCDPISEHNRLYWYRQTLGQGPEFLTYFQNEAQLEKSRLLSDRFSAERPKGSFSTLEIQRTEQGDSAMYLCASSFGSRNYEQYFGPGTRLTVT.

This clonotype was seen only once. The chain couples TRBV29-1 to TRBJ1-5; no firm D call. The CDR3 loop spans 14 amino acids. The germline gives CDR1 SQVTM, CDR2 ANQGSEA. V dropped 3 bases and J dropped 0 bases, with 9 bases sitting between them. CDR3 residues: CSVEATNSNQPQHF. As DNA, the CDR3 is TGCAGCGTTGAGGCGACAAATAGCAATCAGCCCCAGCATTTT.

This clonotype came up a few times. The chain carries TRBV6-6 and TRBJ2-7; TRBD1 or TRBD2 may be the D gene (7 bases each). V lost 0 bases, J lost 2 bases, and 11 bases lay in between. From germline, CDR1 is MNHNY and CDR2 SVGAGI (reference sequence). This CDR3 has 15 amino acids. The CDR3 reads CASSYSSGGAYEQYF. In DNA form, the CDR3 reads TGTGCCAGCAGTTACTCTTCAGGGGGGGCCTACGAGCAGTACTTC.

This clonotype was counted ten times or more. The chain couples TRBV29-1 to TRBJ2-7, with 9 bases matching TRBD2. Unmatched junction bases numbered 11, after V lost 0 bases and J lost 5 bases. CDR1 is SQVTM, CDR2 ANQGSEA, per germline. The CDR3 runs 16 residues. CDR3 nucleotide sequence: TGCAGCGTTGAAGATCCAGCGGGAGGTAGTAGGCACGAGCAGTACTTC. Encoded protein: CSVEDPAGGSRHEQYF.

V gene TRBV10-2 combines with J gene TRBJ1-3; 7 bases are shared with TRBD1. The CDR3 contains 16 residues. Germline V gene sequence: CDR1 WSHSY, CDR2 SAAADI. J gave up 4 bases and V 7 bases, and 13 bases lay outside the gene matches. The CDR3: CASNPGTGDQGNTIYF. DNA of the CDR3: TGCGCCAGCAACCCCGGAACAGGGGACCAAGGAAACACCATATATTTT.

This clonotype was counted at least ten times. The chain uses TRBV27 and TRBJ2-3; TRBD1 matches at 9 bases. V was pared by 5 bases and J by 3 bases, with 6 bases of the junction left unmatched. Germline assignment: CDR1 MNHEY and CDR2 SMNVEV (reference sequence). This CDR3 has 15 amino acids. The CDR3 bases are TGTGCCAGCAGTCCCCGGACAGGGGAGACAGATACGCAGTATTTT. Its translation: CASSPRTGETDTQYF.